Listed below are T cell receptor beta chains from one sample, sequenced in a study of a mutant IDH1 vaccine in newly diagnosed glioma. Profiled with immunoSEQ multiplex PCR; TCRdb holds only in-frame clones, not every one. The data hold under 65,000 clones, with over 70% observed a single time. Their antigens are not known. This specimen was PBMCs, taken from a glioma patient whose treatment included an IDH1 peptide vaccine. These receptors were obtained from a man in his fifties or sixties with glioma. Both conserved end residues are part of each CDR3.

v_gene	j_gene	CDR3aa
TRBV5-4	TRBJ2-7	CASSRGQGRSEQYF
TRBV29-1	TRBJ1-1	CSVGYSDTEAFF
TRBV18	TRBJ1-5	CASSPTGQIRPQHF
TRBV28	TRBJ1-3	CASSSGRRIGNTIYF
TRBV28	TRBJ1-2	CASSWTGGYGYTF
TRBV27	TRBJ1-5	CASGLDRANQPQHF
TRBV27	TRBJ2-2	CASSLSLPANTGELFF
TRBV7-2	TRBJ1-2	CASSGRQGYGYTF
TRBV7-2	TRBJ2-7	CASSLGWTPEQYF
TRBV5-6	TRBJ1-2	CASSLLRDRASHGYTF
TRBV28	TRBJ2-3	CASSLSAGITDTQYF
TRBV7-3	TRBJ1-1	CASSSQVNTEAFF
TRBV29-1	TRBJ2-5	CSVAQLGKETQYF
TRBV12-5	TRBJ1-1	CASGSGTGDAAFF
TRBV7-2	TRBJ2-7	CASSLALGLAVYEQYF
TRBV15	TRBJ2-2	CATSQGVSSGELFF
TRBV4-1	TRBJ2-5	CASSQANGVRGETQYF
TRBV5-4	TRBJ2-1	CASSPIGTYNEQFF
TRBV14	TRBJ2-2	CASSQGVSAGELFF
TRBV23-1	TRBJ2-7	CANLTAYYEQYF
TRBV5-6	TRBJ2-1	CASSSALNNEQFF
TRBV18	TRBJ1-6	CASSPQNSYNSPLHF
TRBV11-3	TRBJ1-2	CASSKDLEGYTF
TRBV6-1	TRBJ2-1	CAGGLGGEQFF
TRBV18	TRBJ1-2	CASSPRTGVNYGYTF
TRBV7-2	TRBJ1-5	CASSVTGQAYQPQHF
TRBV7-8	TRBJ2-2	CASSLAGTLYTGELFF
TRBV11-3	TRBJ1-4	CASSLTVKGNEKLFF
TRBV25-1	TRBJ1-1	CASSELTGTEAFF
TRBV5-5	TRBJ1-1	CASSLAENTEAFF